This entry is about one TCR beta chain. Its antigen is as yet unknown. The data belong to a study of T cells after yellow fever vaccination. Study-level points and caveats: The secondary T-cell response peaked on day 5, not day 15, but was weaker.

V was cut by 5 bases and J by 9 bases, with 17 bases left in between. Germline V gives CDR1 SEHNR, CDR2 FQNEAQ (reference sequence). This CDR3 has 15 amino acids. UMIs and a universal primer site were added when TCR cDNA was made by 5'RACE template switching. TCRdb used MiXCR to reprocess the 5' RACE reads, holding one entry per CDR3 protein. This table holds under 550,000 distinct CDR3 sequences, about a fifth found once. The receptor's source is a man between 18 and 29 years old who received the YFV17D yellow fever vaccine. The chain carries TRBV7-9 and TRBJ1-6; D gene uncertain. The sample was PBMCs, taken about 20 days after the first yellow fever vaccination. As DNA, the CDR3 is TGTGCCAGCAGCCCCAACGGTTGGGCGGGTTCACCCCTCCACTTT. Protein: CASSPNGWAGSPLHF.